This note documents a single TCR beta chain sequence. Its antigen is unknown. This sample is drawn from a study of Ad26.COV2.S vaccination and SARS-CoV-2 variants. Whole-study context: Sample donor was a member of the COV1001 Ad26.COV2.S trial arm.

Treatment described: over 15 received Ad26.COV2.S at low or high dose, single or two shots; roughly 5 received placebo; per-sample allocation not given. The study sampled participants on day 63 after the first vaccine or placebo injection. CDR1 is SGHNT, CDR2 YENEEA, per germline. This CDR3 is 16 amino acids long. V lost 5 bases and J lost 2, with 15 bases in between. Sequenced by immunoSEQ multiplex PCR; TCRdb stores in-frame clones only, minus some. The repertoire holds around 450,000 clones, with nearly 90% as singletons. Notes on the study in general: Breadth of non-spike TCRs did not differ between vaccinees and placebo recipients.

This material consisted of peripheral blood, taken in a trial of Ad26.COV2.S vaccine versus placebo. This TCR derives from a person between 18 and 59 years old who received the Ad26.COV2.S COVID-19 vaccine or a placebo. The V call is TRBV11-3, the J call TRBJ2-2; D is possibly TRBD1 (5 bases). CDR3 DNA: TGTGCCAGCAGCCCCAGTCAGGGCTTAAACACCGGGGAGCTGTTTTTT. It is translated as CASSPSQGLNTGELFF.